This record covers a single T cell receptor beta chain. Its antigen is currently not known. The record has no base qualities; no much larger clone is one base away. Using the deep immunoSEQ assay, multiplex PCR amplified TCR CDR3 regions from genomic DNA. For each cell subset, the extracted genomic DNA was distributed evenly across all wells of several immunoSEQ 96-well plates, and each plate served as one replicate. Each replicate PCR for sorted subsets received roughly 0.2 ug genomic DNA, equal to some 32,000 T cell genomes. Purified libraries were quantified with a Qubit 3.0 fluorometer, sized on a Bioanalyzer 2100, and re-quantified with the KAPA Library Quantification kit. Every immunoSEQ 96-well plate was sequenced on a dedicated single-read 150-cycle Illumina NextSeq 550 flow cell. In the original analysis: Because the immunoSEQ output held only junctional sequences and lacked quality scores, the filtering could not match the filtering applied to full-length reads. Sequences were annotated with PyIR, a Python wrapper for IgBLAST v1.9, using IMGT germline references to assign V/J genes and CDR3. Reads were filtered out if the reads had weak V/J assignments (E-value above 1e-6), no CDR3, stop codons, out-of-frame junctions, or ambiguous translated residues. V3J clonotypes were defined by identical inferred V gene, J gene, and CDR3 amino acid sequence. The percentage overlap between two repertoires was calculated by dividing the number of shared unique clonotypes by the size of the smaller repertoire. Repertoire richness was assessed with RTK rarefaction, the Chao1 estimator, and Recon v2.1 estimates of unobserved clonotypes. For all TCRbeta clonotypes obtained by the gDNA method from a few donors, generation probabilities were computed with OLGA. Drawn from immuneACCESS, this table holds only the in-frame rearrangements with V and J called that TCRdb kept. Clones are partly lost; checked studies trace under half to an unresolved V gene and leave the rest unexplained. The V and J calls and clone size come from that table; D and trimming were worked out from the DNA. The sample data list about 1.9 million clones, and 93% of these were observed just once. More than 1.5% of the sample is held by the ten biggest clonotypes.

CD8 naive samples were obtained by positive selection for CCR7 among CD45RO-negative cells, yielding a CD45RA+CCR7+ population from which TemRA cells were excluded. Healthy HIV-negative adults with no recently reported acute infections or vaccinations were included as donors. Every donor was a Caucasian adult living in Nashville, Tennessee, USA. Blood was obtained by leukapheresis, after which PBMCs were separated by Ficoll-Histopaque density gradient centrifugation and cryopreserved in liquid nitrogen vapor phase. Purity and quantity of every magnetically sorted T cell population were checked by analytical flow cytometry. Each sorted fraction had its genomic DNA isolated and then quantified by UV absorbance on a Nanodrop 2000c. The CDR3 goes from the cysteine to the phenylalanine over 15 residues. CDR3 DNA is the only sequence kept; it has 45 bases, read in frame from the first base. CDR1 and CDR2 are read off the germline V gene (reference sequence) as LNHDA and SQIVND. Trimming at the junction amounts to 1 base on V and 5 bases on J, and the germline ends lie 12 bases apart.

The data derive from a study of shared clonotypes between healthy human individuals (dated by TCRdb to 2020 to 2022). Regarding the research as a whole: A few men and two women, aged 18 to 49 years, made up the cohort. For each donor, CD4 naive and CD4 memory were each given three plates, CD8 naive was given two plates, and CD8 memory was given one plate. The study deeply sequenced blood TCR repertoires of about 5 healthy adults to estimate repertoire size and the extent of clonotype sharing between individuals. Different laboratories and diverse techniques were used to prepare libraries and sequence TCR repertoires, to increase sequencing depth and limit assay-specific biases. Each donor's leukapheresis produced roughly between roughly 0.85 and 9.5 billion PBMCs. Broad study findings and their caveats: Because the study included only a small number of donors, the genetic and exposure-history diversity represented was limited. Sampling was limited to blood, and TCR repertoires in tissue likely differ from TCR repertoires in blood. Pairwise subsampling indicated that sequencing depth was expected to affect the degree of clonotype sharing among donors. Clonotypes shared by all four sorted-subset donors showed higher generation probabilities than non-shared clonotypes. Naive subsets generally had larger estimated clonotype richness than memory subsets. Even with the large sequencing depth, rarefaction of the sorted-subset datasets indicated that sequencing was incomplete. About 5% of naive CD4, 3.5% of naive CD8, around 2.3% of memory CD4, and 0.35% to 0.5% of memory CD8 clonotypes were shared across several donors.

Recombination connected TRBV19 to TRBJ2-1; the D gene identity is not certain. The sequencing sample was made of naive CD8+ T cells from PBMCs. The sample's cell subset or site label is to be understood as: CD45RA+CCR7+. The TCR was taken from a man between 18 and 35 years old in good health. Some clones in this sample may be carry-over from other donors' samples. The DNA is as follows: TGTGCCAGTAGTATAGGACCCCTAGAACACAATGAGCAGTTCTTC. Its protein reads: CASSIGPLEHNEQFF.